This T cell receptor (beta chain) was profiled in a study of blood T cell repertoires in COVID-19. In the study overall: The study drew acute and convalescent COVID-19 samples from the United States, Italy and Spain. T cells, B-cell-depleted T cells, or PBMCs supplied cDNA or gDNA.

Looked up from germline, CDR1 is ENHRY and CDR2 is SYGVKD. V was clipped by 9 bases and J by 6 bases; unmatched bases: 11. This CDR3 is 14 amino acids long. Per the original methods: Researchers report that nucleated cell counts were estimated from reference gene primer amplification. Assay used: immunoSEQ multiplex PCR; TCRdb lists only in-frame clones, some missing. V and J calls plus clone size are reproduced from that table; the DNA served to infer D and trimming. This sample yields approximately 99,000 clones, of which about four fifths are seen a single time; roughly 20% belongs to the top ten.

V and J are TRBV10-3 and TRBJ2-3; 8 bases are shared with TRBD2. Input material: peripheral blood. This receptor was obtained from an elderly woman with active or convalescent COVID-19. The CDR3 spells CAMRPGRDHDTQYF. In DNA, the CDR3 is TGTGCCATGCGCCCCGGGAGGGATCACGATACGCAGTATTTT.